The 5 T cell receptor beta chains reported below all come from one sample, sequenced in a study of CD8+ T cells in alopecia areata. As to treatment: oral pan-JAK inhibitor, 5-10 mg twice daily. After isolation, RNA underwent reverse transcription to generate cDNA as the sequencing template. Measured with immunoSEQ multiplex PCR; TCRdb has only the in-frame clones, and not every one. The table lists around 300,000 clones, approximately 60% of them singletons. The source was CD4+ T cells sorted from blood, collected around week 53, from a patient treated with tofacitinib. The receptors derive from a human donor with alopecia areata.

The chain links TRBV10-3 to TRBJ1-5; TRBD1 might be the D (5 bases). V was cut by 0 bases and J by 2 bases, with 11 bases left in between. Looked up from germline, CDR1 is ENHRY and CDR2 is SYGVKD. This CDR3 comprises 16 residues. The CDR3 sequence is CAISESGGYGNQPQHF. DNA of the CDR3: TGTGCCATCAGTGAGTCGGGGGGTTATGGCAATCAGCCCCAGCATTTT.

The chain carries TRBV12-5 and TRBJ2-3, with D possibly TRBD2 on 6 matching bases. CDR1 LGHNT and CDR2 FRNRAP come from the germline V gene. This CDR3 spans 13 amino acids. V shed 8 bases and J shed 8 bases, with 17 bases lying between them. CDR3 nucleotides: TGTGCTAGTCTTGGCCTCCGGGGAGGTACGCAGTATTTT. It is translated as CASLGLRGGTQYF.

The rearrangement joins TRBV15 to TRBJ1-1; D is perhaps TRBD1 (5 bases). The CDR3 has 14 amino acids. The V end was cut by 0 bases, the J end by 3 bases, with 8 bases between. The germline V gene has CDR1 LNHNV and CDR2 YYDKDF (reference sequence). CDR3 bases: TGTGCCACCAGCAGAGACCCGGGGCACACTGAAGCTTTCTTT. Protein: CATSRDPGHTEAFF.

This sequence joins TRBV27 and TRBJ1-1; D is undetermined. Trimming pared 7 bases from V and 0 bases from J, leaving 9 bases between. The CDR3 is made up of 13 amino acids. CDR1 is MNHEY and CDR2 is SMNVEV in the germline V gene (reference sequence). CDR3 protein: CASTPGLNTEAFF. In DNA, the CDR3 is TGTGCCAGCACCCCGGGCTTGAACACTGAAGCTTTCTTT.

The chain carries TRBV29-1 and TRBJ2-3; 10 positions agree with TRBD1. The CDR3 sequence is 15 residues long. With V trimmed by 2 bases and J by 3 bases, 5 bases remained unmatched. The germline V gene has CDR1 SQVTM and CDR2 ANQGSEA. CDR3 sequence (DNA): TGCAGCGTTGAAAGCGGGACAGGGGTTACAGATACGCAGTATTTT. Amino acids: CSVESGTGVTDTQYF.